Sequencing of this T cell receptor beta chain was carried out in a study of a mutant IDH1 vaccine in newly diagnosed glioma. For the study at large: Treated patients comprised 62.5% males and around 40% females, mean age approximately 42 years. Overall study findings and caveats: In 80% to 95% of patients, immune responses induced by the vaccine occurred.

CDR1 MDHEN and CDR2 SYDVKM come from the germline V gene. This CDR3 is built from 14 residues. The V and J ends lost 4 bases and 3 bases respectively, with 10 bases between them. Noted time point: week 11, during vaccination. Topical imiquimod was applied with each vaccine dose, which held 300 ug of mutant IDH1 20-mer peptide. A single count supports this clone. Its antigen remains unidentified. Data came from immunoSEQ multiplex PCR; TCRdb stores just in-frame clones and leaves some out. Of 95,000 to 120,000 clones listed, roughly 90% are singletons. The sample here was PBMCs, taken from a glioma patient whose treatment included an IDH1 peptide vaccine. The chain uses TRBV28 and TRBJ1-5, with D tentatively TRBD1 (5 bases). The TCR sequence derives from a woman aged 50 to 60 with glioma. The CDR3 sequence is CASSYRQPNQPQHF. The CDR3 DNA follows: TGTGCCAGCAGTTACAGACAGCCCAATCAGCCCCAGCATTTT.